The 23 T cell receptor beta chains listed next were all sequenced from one sample in a study of blood T cell repertoires in COVID-19. The protocol was immunoSEQ multiplex PCR, while the TCRdb copy is restricted to in-frame clones and leaves out a portion. The sample has about 230,000 clones, 85% seen once. The sample comprised peripheral blood. The receptors shown here come from a man aged 40-49 years with acute or convalescent COVID-19.

The genes are TRBV2 and TRBJ1-2; D is uncertain. V dropped 7 bases and J dropped 6 bases, with 9 bases sitting between them. Germline V CDR1 and CDR2: SNHLY, FYNNEI. This CDR3 comprises 11 residues. The CDR3 DNA reads as TGTGCCAGCATGCGGGAGCATGGCTACACCTTC. Protein sequence: CASMREHGYTF.

The CDR3 is CASGLGQGQSYEQYF. The CDR3 DNA is TGTGCCAGCGGCCTGGGACAGGGGCAATCCTACGAGCAGTACTTC. The rearrangement joins TRBV11-2 to TRBJ2-7, with 10 bases fitting TRBD1. J gave up 1 base and V 8 bases, and 8 bases lay outside the gene matches. The CDR3 totals 15 residues. The V gene's germline CDR1 is SGHAT and CDR2 FQNNGV. Drawing the rest from reference TRBV11-2 and TRBJ2-7, the complete variable domain is EAGVAQSPRYKIIEKRQSVAFWCNPISGHATLYWYQQILGQGPKLLIQFQNNGVVDDSQLPKDRFSAERLKGVDSTLKIQPAKLEDSAVYLCASGLGQGQSYEQYFGPGTRLTVT.

The chain joins TRBV5-4 to TRBJ1-2, with D perhaps matching TRBD1 (6 bases). Germline V gives CDR1 SGHNT, CDR2 YYREEE (reference sequence). The ends were cut back, 4 bases at V and 3 bases at J, with 13 bases in the middle. The CDR3 extends over 14 amino acids. CDR3: CASSVGAGDYGYTF. The CDR3 DNA is TGTGCCAGCAGCGTAGGGGCAGGGGACTATGGCTACACCTTC.

The genes are TRBV7-3 and TRBJ2-3; tentatively, D is TRBD1 (5 bases). Per the germline V gene, CDR1 is SGHTA and CDR2 is FQGTGA. Trimming pared 0 bases from V and 6 bases from J, leaving 13 bases between. This CDR3 region has 15 residues. DNA of the CDR3: TGTGCCAGCAGCTTAACTGGCAGGGAAGGCGATACGCAGTATTTT. This codes for CASSLTGREGDTQYF.

The gene calls are TRBV20-1 and TRBJ2-5; D remains unclear. There are 10 residues in the CDR3. Trimming removed 3 bases at V and 3 bases at J, with 2 bases between. Germline values: CDR1 DFQATT, CDR2 SNEGSKA (reference sequence). CDR3 nucleotides: TGCAGTGCTAGCAAAGAGACCCAGTACTTC. Its translation is CSASKETQYF.

The J gene is TRBJ2-5, the V gene TRBV30; D is perhaps TRBD1 (5 bases). Germline CDR1 is GTSNPN and CDR2 is SVGIG (reference sequence). This CDR3 spans 13 amino acids. V was pared by 6 bases and J by 2 bases, with 13 bases between. The CDR3: CACRTDSQETQYF. The CDR3 DNA sequence: TGTGCCTGCCGCACTGACAGTCAAGAGACCCAGTACTTC. Based on the CDR3 plus reference TRBV30 and TRBJ2-5, the full variable domain is SQTIHQWPATLVQPVGSPLSLECTVEGTSNPNLYWYRQAAGRGLQLLFYSVGIGQISSEVPQNLSASRPQDRQFILSSKKLLLSDSGFYLCACRTDSQETQYFGPGTRLLVL.

The V gene is TRBV10-3, the J gene TRBJ2-5; D gene unclear. Trimming stripped 2 bases from V and 2 bases from J, with 9 bases between. The CDR3 is 14 residues long. Germline V gives CDR1 ENHRY, CDR2 SYGVKD. The DNA for the CDR3 is TGTGCCATCAGTGAGAAAACATTACAAGAGACCCAGTACTTC. Translation gives CAISEKTLQETQYF.

The chain uses TRBV27 and TRBJ2-7; 7 bases agree with TRBD2. Germline lookup yields CDR1 MNHEY and CDR2 SMNVEV (reference sequence). The CDR3 is 15 amino acids. V trimming: 0 bases; J trimming: 2 bases; junction bases outside the gene matches: 4. The CDR3: CASSLSPGGTYEQYF. The DNA of the CDR3 is TGTGCCAGCAGTTTATCCCCGGGGGGTACCTACGAGCAGTACTTC.

The rearrangement joins TRBV27 to TRBJ1-6, with no clear D. The germline V gene encodes CDR1 MNHEY and CDR2 SMNVEV (reference sequence). The CDR3 has 15 residues. Trimming took 6 bases from V and 0 from J, leaving 9 bases between them. The CDR3 is CASSLMSSYNSPLHF. CDR3 coding DNA: TGTGCCAGCAGCTTAATGAGCTCCTATAATTCACCCCTCCACTTT.

The gene calls are TRBV13 and TRBJ1-2; D is unresolved. This CDR3 has 12 residues. Trimming removed 5 bases from V and 6 bases from J, with 10 bases in between. Per germline, CDR1 PRHDT and CDR2 FYEKMQ (reference sequence). The chain's CDR3 is CASSGAKDGYTF. CDR3 bases: TGTGCCAGCAGCGGAGCCAAGGATGGCTACACCTTC.

This clone appeared a single time. This chain uses TRBV28 with TRBJ1-6; TRBD1 aligns across 7 bases. The CDR3 consists of 13 residues. Germline CDR1 reads MDHEN; CDR2 reads SYDVKM. V lost 5 bases and J lost 10; bases outside the gene matches: 5. DNA for the CDR3: TGTGCCAGCAGTATTAACAGGGGATCACCCCTCCACTTT. Protein sequence: CASSINRGSPLHF.

The chain carries TRBV19 and TRBJ2-7, with TRBD1 matching over 8 bases. The CDR3 length is 16 residues. Germline V gene lookup returns CDR1 LNHDA and CDR2 SQIVND (reference sequence). After removal of 9 bases from V and 6 bases from J, the junction contained 19 bases not matched to a gene. CDR3 amino acids: CASTGHPDRGDSEQYF. DNA of the CDR3: TGTGCCAGCACAGGACACCCCGACAGGGGCGACAGCGAGCAGTACTTC.

V and J are TRBV4-3 and TRBJ2-5, with 10 bases aligning to TRBD2. The germline V gene has CDR1 LGHNA and CDR2 YSLEER. The trim removed 3 bases at V and 2 bases at J, leaving 3 bases unmatched. CDR3 size: 15 residues. The CDR3 sequence is CASSQSGGEQETQYF. Here the CDR3 DNA reads TGCGCCAGCAGCCAGAGCGGGGGGGAACAAGAGACCCAGTACTTC.

This clone occurred a few times. This chain uses TRBV6-5 with TRBJ1-3; D is ambiguous. V dropped 6 bases and J dropped 0 bases, with 12 bases sitting between them. Germline V gene lookup returns CDR1 MNHEY and CDR2 SVGAGI. This CDR3 is 15 amino acids long. The CDR3 DNA reads TGTGCCAGCAGGCGAACACAGAGCTCTGGAAACACCATATATTTT. Its protein is CASRRTQSSGNTIYF.

The chain joins TRBV19 to TRBJ1-1, with 12 bases aligning to TRBD1. Germline CDR1 and CDR2: LNHDA and SQIVND (reference sequence). V dropped 11 bases and J dropped 6; count of bases not matched to a gene: 7. There are 13 residues in the CDR3. CDR3 in amino acids: CAVRGQGAAEAFF. The CDR3 DNA reads TGTGCCGTTAGGGGACAGGGGGCGGCTGAAGCTTTCTTT.

The chain carries TRBV30 and TRBJ1-6; D is perhaps TRBD1 (5 bases). The CDR3 consists of 15 residues. Trimming cost V 3 bases and J 10 bases, with 19 bases left between them. The V gene's germline CDR1 is GTSNPN and CDR2 SVGIG (reference sequence). The CDR3 reads CAWSGGTGPRSPLHF. In DNA form, the CDR3 reads TGTGCCTGGAGCGGGGGAACAGGTCCCCGATCACCCCTCCACTTT. The complete variable domain, with remaining parts taken from reference TRBV30 and TRBJ1-6, reads SQTIHQWPATLVQPVGSPLSLECTVEGTSNPNLYWYRQAAGRGLQLLFYSVGIGQISSEVPQNLSASRPQDRQFILSSKKLLLSDSGFYLCAWSGGTGPRSPLHFGNGTRLTVT.

The CDR3 coding sequence is TGTGCCAGCAGTAAACAGGGAAACACAGATACGCAGTATTTT. This encodes CASSKQGNTDTQYF. The chain has TRBV27 and TRBJ2-3, with D maybe TRBD1 (6 bases). The CDR3 has 14 residues. V was clipped by 5 bases and J by 2 bases, with 11 bases between them. Per germline, CDR1 MNHEY and CDR2 SMNVEV (reference sequence).

Written as DNA, the CDR3 is TGTGCCAGCAGCTCCCAAAGGCCGGACAGGGGAGAGGATGGCTACACCTTC. This sequence encodes CASSSQRPDRGEDGYTF. V usage is TRBV7-8 and J usage is TRBJ1-2; TRBD1 aligns across 9 bases. This CDR3 spans 17 amino acids. The germline V gene encodes CDR1 SGHVS and CDR2 FQNEAQ. With V trimmed by 4 bases and J by 6 bases, 15 bases remained unmatched. Complete variable domain (other parts from reference TRBV7-8 and TRBJ1-2): GAGVSQSPRYKVAKRGQDVALRCDPISGHVSLFWYQQALGQGPEFLTYFQNEAQLDKSGLPSDRFFAERPEGSVSTLKIQRTQQEDSAVYLCASSSQRPDRGEDGYTFGSGTRLTVV.

This clone appeared once. CDR3 sequence reads: CASKDSTDGGYTF. CDR3 bases: TGCGCCAGCAAGGACTCGACCGACGGTGGCTACACCTTC. The rearrangement joins TRBV10-2 to TRBJ1-2; D not resolved. From germline, CDR1 is WSHSY and CDR2 SAAADI. The CDR3 has 13 amino acids. Trimming cost V 7 bases and J 7 bases, with 16 bases left between them.

The V call is TRBV30, the J call TRBJ1-1; D gene ambiguous. Germline CDR1 and CDR2: GTSNPN and SVGIG (reference sequence). There are 10 residues in the CDR3. V was pared by 2 bases and J by 7 bases, with 5 bases between. The CDR3 loop reads CAWSQVEAFF. CDR3 DNA sequence: TGTGCCTGGAGTCAGGTTGAAGCTTTCTTT.

The J gene is TRBJ1-1, the V gene TRBV5-4, with D tentatively TRBD1 (5 bases). There are 15 residues in the CDR3. The V end was cut by 2 bases, the J end by 1 base, with 12 bases between. The germline CDR1 and CDR2 sequences are SGHNT and YYREEE (reference sequence). The CDR3 spells CASSLRRQTNTEAFF. DNA for the CDR3: TGTGCCAGCAGCTTAAGACGACAGACGAACACTGAAGCTTTCTTT.

This chain connects TRBV28 to TRBJ1-2, with D tentatively TRBD1 (6 bases). CDR3 length: 14 amino acids. CDR1 and CDR2 (germline): MDHEN, SYDVKM. V was pared by 7 bases and J by 1 base, with 13 bases between. DNA for the CDR3: TGTGCCAGCATTGGGGGGGGCCTTAACTATGGCTACACCTTC. It codes for CASIGGGLNYGYTF.

The chain joins TRBV6-2 or TRBV6-3 to TRBJ1-5, with TRBD1 matching over 7 bases. The V segment lost 4 bases and the J segment 0 bases; nucleotides outside the gene matches: 12. In germline, CDR1 is MNHEY, CDR2 SVGEGT. CDR3 length: 18 residues. CDR3 amino acids: CASSSYPTGSISNQPQHF. CDR3 in DNA: TGTGCCAGCAGTTCGTACCCGACAGGGTCAATTAGCAATCAGCCCCAGCATTTT.